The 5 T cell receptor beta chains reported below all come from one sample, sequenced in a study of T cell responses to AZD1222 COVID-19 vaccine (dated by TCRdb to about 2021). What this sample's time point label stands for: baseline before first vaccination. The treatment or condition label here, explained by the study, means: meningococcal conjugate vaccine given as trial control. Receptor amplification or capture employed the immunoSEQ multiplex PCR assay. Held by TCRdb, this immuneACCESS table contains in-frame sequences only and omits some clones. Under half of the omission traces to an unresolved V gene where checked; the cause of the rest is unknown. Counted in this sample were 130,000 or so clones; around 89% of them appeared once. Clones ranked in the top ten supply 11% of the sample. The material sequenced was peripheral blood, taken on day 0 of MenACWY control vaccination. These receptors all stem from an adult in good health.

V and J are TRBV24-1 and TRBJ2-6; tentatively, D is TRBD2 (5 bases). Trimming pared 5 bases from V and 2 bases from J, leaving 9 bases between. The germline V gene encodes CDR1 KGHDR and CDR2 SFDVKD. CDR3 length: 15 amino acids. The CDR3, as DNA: TGTGCCACCAGTGGAGGGAGTACTGGGGCCAACGTCCTGACTTTC. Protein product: CATSGGSTGANVLTF.

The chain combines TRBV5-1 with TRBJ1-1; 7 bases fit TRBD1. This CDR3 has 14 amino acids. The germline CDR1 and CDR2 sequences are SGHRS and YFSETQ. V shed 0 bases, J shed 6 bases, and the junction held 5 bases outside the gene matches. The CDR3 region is CASSLGTTGSEAFF. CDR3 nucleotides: TGCGCCAGCAGCTTGGGAACGACAGGGTCTGAAGCTTTCTTT.

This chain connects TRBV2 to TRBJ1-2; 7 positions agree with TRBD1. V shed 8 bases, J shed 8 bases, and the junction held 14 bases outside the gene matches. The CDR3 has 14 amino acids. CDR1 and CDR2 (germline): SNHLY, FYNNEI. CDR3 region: CASCLAVTGIGYTF. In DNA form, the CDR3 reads TGTGCCAGCTGTTTAGCGGTGACAGGGATCGGCTACACCTTC. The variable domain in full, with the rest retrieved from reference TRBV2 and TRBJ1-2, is EPEVTQTPSHQVTQMGQEVILRCVPISNHLYFYWYRQILGQKVEFLVSFYNNEISEKSEIFDDQFSVERPDGSNFTLKIRSTKLEDSAMYFCASCLAVTGIGYTFGSGTRLTVV.

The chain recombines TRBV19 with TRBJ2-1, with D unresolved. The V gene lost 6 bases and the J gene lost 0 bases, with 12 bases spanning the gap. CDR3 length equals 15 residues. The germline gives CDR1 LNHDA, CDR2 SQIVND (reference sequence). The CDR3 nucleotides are TGTGCCAGTAGACGGACGGTCAGCTCCTACAATGAGCAGTTCTTC. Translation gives CASRRTVSSYNEQFF.

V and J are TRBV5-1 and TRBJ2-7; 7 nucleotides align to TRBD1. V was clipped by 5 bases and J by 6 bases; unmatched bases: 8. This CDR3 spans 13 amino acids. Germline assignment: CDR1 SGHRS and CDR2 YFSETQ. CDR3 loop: CASSLDRVGEQYF. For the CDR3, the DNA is TGCGCCAGCAGTCTCGACAGGGTAGGCGAGCAGTACTTC.